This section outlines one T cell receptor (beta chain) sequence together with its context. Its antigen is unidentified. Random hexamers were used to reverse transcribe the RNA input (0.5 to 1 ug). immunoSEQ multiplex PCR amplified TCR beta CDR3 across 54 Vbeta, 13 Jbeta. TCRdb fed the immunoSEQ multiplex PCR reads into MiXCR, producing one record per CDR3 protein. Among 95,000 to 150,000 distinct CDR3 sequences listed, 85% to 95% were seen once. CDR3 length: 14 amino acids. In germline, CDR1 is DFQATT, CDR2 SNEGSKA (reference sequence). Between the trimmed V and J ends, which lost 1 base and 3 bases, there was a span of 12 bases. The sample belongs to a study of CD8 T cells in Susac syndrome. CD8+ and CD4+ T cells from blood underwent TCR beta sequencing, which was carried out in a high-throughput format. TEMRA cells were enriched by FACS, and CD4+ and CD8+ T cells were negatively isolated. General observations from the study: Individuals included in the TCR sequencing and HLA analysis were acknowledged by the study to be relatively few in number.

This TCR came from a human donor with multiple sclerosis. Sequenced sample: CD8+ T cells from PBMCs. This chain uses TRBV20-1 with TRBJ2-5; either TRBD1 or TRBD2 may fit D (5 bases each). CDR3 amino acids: CSARGAGREETQYF. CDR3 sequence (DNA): TGCAGTGCTAGAGGGGCAGGGAGAGAAGAGACCCAGTACTTC.